The rows below give T cell receptor beta chains drawn from one sample of a study of T cell responses to AZD1222 COVID-19 vaccine. Sequencing used immunoSEQ multiplex PCR; TCRdb keeps in-frame clones, though not all of them. The profile shows tens of thousands of clones, about nine tenths of them singletons. Sample: peripheral blood, taken on day 0 of AZD1222 vaccination. These receptors originate from an adult in good health. CDR3s include the opening cysteine and the closing phenylalanine or tryptophan. The D gene is left open where the match is weak. For some rows the clone size is stated as once, few or many, or as a class when expanded; others skip it.

once | - | TRBJ1-1 | TRBV3-1/TRBV3-2 | TGTGCCAGCAGCCAAGAAACGAACACTGAAGCTTTCTTT | CASSQETNTEAFF
- | TRBD1 | TRBJ1-1 | TRBV19 | TGTGCCAGTAGTAACGGTCCCGGGACAGCGGAACAGACTGAAGCTTTCTTT | CASSNGPGTAEQTEAFF
- | - | TRBJ2-7 | TRBV7-2 | TGTGCCAGCAGCTTAGTGAGCTCCTACGAGCAGTACTTC | CASSLVSSYEQYF
- | TRBD1 | TRBJ1-5 | TRBV29-1 | TGCAGCGTTCAGACAGGGGGCGTCAATCAGCCCCAGCATTTT | CSVQTGGVNQPQHF
- | - | TRBJ1-1 | TRBV30 | TGTGCCTGGAGGGCCCAGGGGCGGAACACTGAAGCTTTCTTT | CAWRAQGRNTEAFF
- | - | TRBJ2-1 | TRBV6-4 | TGTGCCAGCAGTTCAAACCTCGAGGGCCGCTACAATGAGCAGTTCTTC | CASSSNLEGRYNEQFF
- | TRBD1 | TRBJ1-1 | TRBV28 | TGTGCCAGCAGTTTATTACAGGGGGCGGCTGAAGCTTTCTTT | CASSLLQGAAEAFF
- | - | TRBJ1-3 | TRBV6-2/TRBV6-3 | TGTGCCAGCAGTTACCCGGGACCTGGAAACACCATATATTTT | CASSYPGPGNTIYF
- | - | TRBJ2-2 | TRBV27 | TGTGCCAGCAGTTGGGGGCTAGAGGGAGGGCCTCATAACACCGGGGAGCTGTTTTTT | CASSWGLEGGPHNTGELFF
- | TRBD2 | TRBJ2-2 | TRBV3-1/TRBV3-2 | TGTGCCAGCAGCGGGACTAGCGGGAGTTCGGAGCTGTTTTTT | CASSGTSGSSELFF
- | - | TRBJ2-1 | TRBV18 | TGTGCCAGCTCGCCTCTGACCGCTTCGAGTGGACTCAGCTCCTACAATGAGCAGTTCTTC | CASSPLTASSGLSSYNEQFF
- | - | TRBJ1-1 | TRBV9 | TGTGCCAGCAGCCCGCAGGTTGGGGGGGGGACTGAAGCTTTCTTT | CASSPQVGGGTEAFF
- | - | TRBJ2-3 | TRBV5-1 | TGCGCCAGCAGCCCCGGTAGGGGGAAAGCAGATACGCAGTATTTT | CASSPGRGKADTQYF
- | TRBD1 | TRBJ1-4 | TRBV12-3/TRBV12-4 | TGTGCCAGCAAGGACAGGGGCCCCGAAAAACTGTTTTTT | CASKDRGPEKLFF
- | - | TRBJ2-5 | TRBV4-1 | TGCGCCAGCAGCCGGGTACGTCAAGAGACCCAGTACTTC | CASSRVRQETQYF
- | - | TRBJ2-3 | TRBV13 | TGTGCCAGCAGCTTGCAAGCAGATACGCAGTATTTT | CASSLQADTQYF
once | TRBD1 | TRBJ1-3 | TRBV6-5 | TGTGCCAGCAGCACAGGGGGCGGAAACACCATATATTTT | CASSTGGGNTIYF
- | TRBD2 | TRBJ2-5 | TRBV4-1 | TGCGCCAGCAGCCAAAAGGGGACTAGCGAAGGGGAGACCCAGTACTTC | CASSQKGTSEGETQYF
- | - | TRBJ2-3 | TRBV19 | TGTGCCAGTAGTATAGGTCGCCAGGAGACAGATACGCAGTATTTT | CASSIGRQETDTQYF
- | TRBD2 | TRBJ2-5 | TRBV18 | TGTGCCAGCTCACTTATAGCGGGAGGCTTACAAGAGACCCAGTACTTC | CASSLIAGGLQETQYF
- | - | TRBJ1-1 | TRBV19 | TGTGCCAGTAGTATCAGGGGTCTGGGCACTGAAGCTTTCTTT | CASSIRGLGTEAFF
- | - | TRBJ1-1 | TRBV5-6 | TGTGCCAGCAGCGAAAACATGGGGAACACTGAAGCTTTCTTT | CASSENMGNTEAFF
- | - | TRBJ1-2 | TRBV2 | TGTGCCAGCAGTGAAGCTCCGAGACGGGCTATCCTATCTCATGGCTACACCTTC | CASSEAPRRAILSHGYTF
- | - | TRBJ2-1 | TRBV3-1/TRBV3-2 | TGTGCCAGCAGCCCATTGGCGGCCCAGGCCTACAATGAGCAGTTCTTC | CASSPLAAQAYNEQFF
- | - | TRBJ2-1 | TRBV10-1 | TGCGCCAGCAGGGCGCCCGATGAGCAGTTCTTC | CASRAPDEQFF
- | - | TRBJ1-1 | TRBV24-1 | TGTGCCACCAGTGAGTACTTACAGGGACTGAACACTGAAGCTTTCTTT | CATSEYLQGLNTEAFF
- | - | TRBJ2-1 | TRBV24-1 | TGTGCCACCAGTGATTTGACAGGGAAAGACAATGAGCAGTTCTTC | CATSDLTGKDNEQFF
- | TRBD2 | TRBJ2-2 | TRBV27 | TGTGCCAGCAGTTTATCCGGGACTAGCCATTCCGGGGAGCTGTTTTTT | CASSLSGTSHSGELFF
- | - | TRBJ1-1 | TRBV27 | TGTGCCAGCAGTTTAGACATCTGGAACACTGAAGCTTTCTTT | CASSLDIWNTEAFF
- | - | TRBJ1-6 | TRBV28 | TGTGCCAGCAGTTTATTATCAAGCTCCTATAATTCACCCCTCCACTTT | CASSLLSSSYNSPLHF
- | TRBD1 | TRBJ1-4 | TRBV19 | TGTGCCAGTAGCGGAGCCGAGGGGGCCCATTATGAAAAACTGTTTTTT | CASSGAEGAHYEKLFF
- | - | TRBJ2-7 | TRBV7-8 | TGTGCCAGCAGCTTAGGGACGGCAGCCTACGAGCAGTACTTC | CASSLGTAAYEQYF
- | TRBD1 | TRBJ1-2 | TRBV6-2/TRBV6-3 | TGTGCCAGCAGTTATCGTTCCGGGACAGCGTATGGCTACACCTTC | CASSYRSGTAYGYTF
- | - | TRBJ2-7 | TRBV7-9 | TGTGCCAGCAGTAATCCAGAAACGGCCTACGAGCAGTACTTC | CASSNPETAYEQYF
- | TRBD2 | TRBJ2-7 | TRBV14 | TGTGCCAGCAGCCAAGTACTAGCGGGAGTTGTCGAGCAGTACTTC | CASSQVLAGVVEQYF
- | - | TRBJ2-1 | TRBV28 | TGTGCCAGCAGTCTCGGACCCCAAAATGAGCAGTTCTTC | CASSLGPQNEQFF
- | - | TRBJ2-1 | TRBV7-2 | TGTGCCAGCAGAGGGGCCAGCTCCTACAATGAGCAGTTCTTC | CASRGASSYNEQFF